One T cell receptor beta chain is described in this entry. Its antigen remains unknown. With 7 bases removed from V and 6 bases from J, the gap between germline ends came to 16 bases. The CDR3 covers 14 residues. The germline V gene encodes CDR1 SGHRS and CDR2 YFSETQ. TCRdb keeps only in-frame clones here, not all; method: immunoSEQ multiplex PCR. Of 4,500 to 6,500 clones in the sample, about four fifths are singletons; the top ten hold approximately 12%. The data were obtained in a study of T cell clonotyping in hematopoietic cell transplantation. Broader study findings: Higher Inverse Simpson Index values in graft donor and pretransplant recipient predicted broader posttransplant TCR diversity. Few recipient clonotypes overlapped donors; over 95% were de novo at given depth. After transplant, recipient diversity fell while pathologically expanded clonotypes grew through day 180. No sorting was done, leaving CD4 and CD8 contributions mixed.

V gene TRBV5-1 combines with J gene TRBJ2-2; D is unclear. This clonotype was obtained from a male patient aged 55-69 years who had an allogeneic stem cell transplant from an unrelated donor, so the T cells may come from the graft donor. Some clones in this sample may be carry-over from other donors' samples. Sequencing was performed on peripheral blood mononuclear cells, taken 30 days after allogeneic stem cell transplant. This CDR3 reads CASLPGLRPGELFF. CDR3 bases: TGCGCCAGCTTACCCGGGCTGAGACCCGGGGAGCTGTTTTTT.